The T cell receptor beta chain under discussion was sequenced for a study of tumor and adjacent non-tumor tissue in lung cancer. Study-level background: The cohort had around twelve adenocarcinoma, 2 squamous cell and 1 small cell patients.

A word on this clonotype: The antigen is not known. At one boundary the junction diverges from the germline segment, which might be a read error.

The CDR3 totals 13 residues. CDR1 is SQVTM, CDR2 ANQGSEA, per germline. The template was RNA from unsorted bulk tissue. Distant lung tissue was collected more than 3 cm away from the tumor edge. General study findings and limits: Compared with tumor, normal lung showed significantly lower TCR diversity. Top 100 clones took a larger repertoire share in normal lung.

The library came from three nested PCR rounds adapted from ARM-PCR protocols. Via MiXCR, TCRdb re-called the multiplex PCR reads, giving one row per CDR3 protein. In the table there are approximately 79,000 distinct CDR3 sequences, less than 85% of which are singletons. Source material: distant non-tumor lung tissue. The chain carries TRBV29-1 and TRBJ1-2; D remains unclear. The receptor was derived from a man in his 70s with non-small cell lung cancer. CDR3 region: CSVSTIVNYGYTF. Here the CDR3 DNA reads TGCAGCGTCTCCACAATAGTTAACTATGGCTACACGTTC.